The 12 T cell receptor beta chains below come from one sample, sequenced in a study of shared clonotypes between healthy human individuals. Profiling relied on immunoSEQ multiplex PCR, and the TCRdb table lists in-frame clones only, not all of them. The repertoire holds millions of clones, with roughly 92% as singletons. Sequencing input: naive CD4+ T cells sorted from blood. Regarding subset: CD45RA+ positively selected. The origin of the receptors is a man between 18 and 29 years old in good health.

Comment on this clone: Other DNA variants within this sample encode the same CDR3. The chain combines TRBV5-1 with TRBJ2-7; D gene uncertain. The germline V gene encodes CDR1 SGHRS and CDR2 YFSETQ. The CDR3 is 13 residues long. V shed 0 bases and J shed 3 bases, with 7 bases lying between them. CDR3 region: CASSLDSFYEQYF. The CDR3, as DNA: TGCGCCAGCAGCTTGGACAGTTTCTACGAGCAGTACTTC.

V gene TRBV10-2 combines with J gene TRBJ2-3, with TRBD2 as a possible D gene (9 bases). From germline, CDR1 is WSHSY and CDR2 SAAADI. This CDR3 has 14 residues. The V end was cut by 10 bases, the J end by 5 bases, with 19 bases between. The CDR3, as DNA: TGCGCCACCCAGGGGGCGGGGGGGCAAGATACGCAGTATTTT. It specifies CATQGAGGQDTQYF.

The gene calls are TRBV6-1 and TRBJ2-7, with D possibly matching TRBD2 (5 bases). The CDR3 covers 14 residues. Germline-derived CDR1 and CDR2 are MNHNS and SASEGT. Trimming cost V 4 bases and J 3 bases, with 13 bases left between them. For the CDR3, the DNA is TGTGCCAGCAGTGCCTATAACGGGGTCTACGAGCAGTACTTC. It is translated as CASSAYNGVYEQYF.

This clone was observed a single time. The chain couples TRBV5-4 to TRBJ1-1; 10 bases are shared with TRBD1. The J segment lost 2 bases and the V segment lost 4 bases, leaving 2 bases of the junction unmatched. This CDR3 spans 14 amino acids. CDR1 SGHNT and CDR2 YYREEE come from the germline V gene (reference sequence). The CDR3 sequence is CASSRTGGNTEAFF. The CDR3 DNA reads as TGTGCCAGCAGCCGGACAGGGGGAAACACTGAAGCTTTCTTT.

The chain recombines TRBV5-1 with TRBJ1-1, with TRBD1 identical over 9 bases. The J segment lost 5 bases and the V segment lost 0 bases, leaving 17 bases of the junction unmatched. Per the germline V gene, CDR1 is SGHRS and CDR2 is YFSETQ. CDR3 length equals 19 residues. The CDR3 sequence is CASSLAAPTGGKEKTEAFF. The CDR3 DNA is TGCGCCAGCAGCTTGGCCGCCCCCACAGGGGGCAAGGAGAAAACTGAAGCTTTCTTT.

The V call is TRBV7-2, the J call TRBJ2-4; D is undetermined. Trimming pared 5 bases from V and 0 bases from J, leaving 14 bases between. CDR3 length equals 16 residues. Germline CDR1 SGHTA, CDR2 FQGNSA. The CDR3 DNA follows: TGTGCCAGCAGCGCTACAGTATTTAAAGCCAAAAACATTCAGTACTTC. Amino acids: CASSATVFKAKNIQYF.

The chain has TRBV5-4 and TRBJ2-7; possibly TRBD1 or TRBD2 for D (5 bases each). The V end was cut by 3 bases, the J end by 3 bases, with 10 bases between. CDR3 size: 13 residues. Germline CDR1 SGHNT, CDR2 YYREEE (reference sequence). For the CDR3, the DNA is TGTGCCAGCAGCTACGGGGCTATCTACGAGCAGTACTTC. This gives the protein CASSYGAIYEQYF. The variable domain in full, with the rest retrieved from reference TRBV5-4 and TRBJ2-7, is ETGVTQSPTHLIKTRGQQVTLRCSSQSGHNTVSWYQQALGQGPQFIFQYYREEENGRGNFPPRFSGLQFPNYSSELNVNALELDDSALYLCASSYGAIYEQYFGPGTRLTVT.

V is TRBV10-3 and J is TRBJ2-3; 7 nucleotides agree with TRBD2. The V and J ends lost 6 bases and 3 bases, in that order; junction bases with no gene match: 9. Germline CDR1 reads ENHRY; CDR2 reads SYGVKD. The CDR3 is 15 residues long. Here the CDR3 reads CAIRLEAGTTDTQYF. The CDR3 DNA reads TGTGCCATCAGATTAGAAGCGGGGACTACAGATACGCAGTATTTT.

J is TRBJ1-5 and V is TRBV6-5; unclear D gene. Germline V gene sequence: CDR1 MNHEY, CDR2 SVGAGI. V lost 4 bases and J lost 4, with 8 bases in between. The CDR3 totals 13 residues. DNA of the CDR3: TGTGCCAGCAGTTTACAGAAGAATCAGCCCCAGCATTTT. Protein: CASSLQKNQPQHF.

The chain joins TRBV19 to TRBJ1-2; D gene unclear. The CDR3 is 14 residues long. The V and J ends lost 6 bases and 1 base respectively, with 12 bases between them. From germline, CDR1 is LNHDA and CDR2 SQIVND (reference sequence). CDR3 region: CASSPEEGNYGYTF. The CDR3, as DNA: TGTGCCAGTAGCCCTGAGGAGGGTAACTATGGCTACACCTTC.

The rearrangement links TRBV30 to TRBJ2-7; 7 bases fit TRBD1. V trimming: 5 bases; J trimming: 4 bases; junction bases outside the gene matches: 8. This CDR3 has 13 residues. Germline lookup yields CDR1 GTSNPN and CDR2 SVGIG (reference sequence). CDR3 region: CAWDRGRTYEQYF. In nucleotides, the CDR3 is TGTGCCTGGGATAGGGGGCGAACGTACGAGCAGTACTTC.

This rearrangement joins TRBV2 to TRBJ2-1, with 8 bases fitting TRBD1. This CDR3 region has 15 residues. The J segment lost 3 bases and the V segment lost 6 bases, leaving 7 bases of the junction unmatched. The germline gives CDR1 SNHLY, CDR2 FYNNEI. CDR3 region: CASRVGTGNYNEQFF. CDR3 DNA sequence: TGTGCCAGCAGGGTTGGGACAGGAAACTACAATGAGCAGTTCTTC.